Listed below are T cell receptor beta chains from one sample, sequenced in a study of T cell repertoires in cytomegalovirus infection. For these receptors, no antigen is known. One entry per CDR3 protein results from TCRdb running MiXCR on the reads. The sample has approximately 390,000 distinct CDR3 sequences; roughly 34% are singletons. Sequences were derived from cultured PBMCs, sampled from culture after CMV antigen stimulation. All receptors derive from a human donor in good health (CMV status not recorded). Some clones in this sample may be carry-over from other donors' samples. The CDR3 runs from the conserved cysteine through the conserved F or W. The order of the fields is D gene, clone size, V gene, J gene, CDR3 protein, CDR3 DNA. D genes are given only for firm matches. The listing skips clone size in some rows; elsewhere it reads once, few, many or a size class.

>NA|few|TRBV28|TRBJ2-7
CASSSPPRSRYEQYF
TGTGCCAGCAGTTCCCCCCCTAGGTCCCGGTACGAGCAGTACTTC
>NA|NA|TRBV6-5|TRBJ1-6
CASSYGTAYNSPLHF
TGTGCCAGCAGTTACGGGACGGCGTATAATTCACCCCTCCACTTT
>NA|NA|TRBV6-1|TRBJ1-3
CASSETQLTGNTIYF
TGTGCCAGCAGTGAGACGCAACTTACTGGAAACACCATATATTTT
>NA|once|TRBV25-1|TRBJ1-2
CASSEWGEGYGYTF
TGTGCCAGCAGTGAATGGGGGGAAGGCTATGGCTACACCTTC
>NA|NA|TRBV10-3|TRBJ1-2
CAISEEGHGYTF
TGTGCCATCAGTGAAGAGGGGCATGGCTACACCTTC
>NA|NA|TRBV25-1|TRBJ1-3
CASSERGNTIYF
TGTGCCAGCAGTGAACGGGGAAACACCATATATTTT
>TRBD2|few|TRBV6-1|TRBJ2-3
CASTRTSGTDTQYF
TGTGCCAGCACCCGGACTAGCGGTACAGATACGCAGTATTTT
>TRBD1|few|TRBV28|TRBJ1-5
CASSPGGTNQPQHF
TGTGCCAGCAGCCCAGGGGGTACCAATCAGCCCCAGCATTTT
>NA|few|TRBV19|TRBJ2-3
CASRNQGTDTQYF
TGTGCCAGTAGGAACCAGGGCACAGATACGCAGTATTTT
>TRBD1|few|TRBV18|TRBJ1-1
CASSPLGQENTEAFF
TGTGCCAGCTCACCACTCGGACAGGAGAACACTGAAGCTTTCTTT
>NA|NA|TRBV15|TRBJ2-3
CATSRPLAWDTQYF
TGTGCCACCAGCAGGCCACTAGCCTGGGATACGCAGTATTTT
>TRBD1|once|TRBV28|TRBJ2-4
CAVTGAGNIQYF
TGTGCCGTCACAGGGGCAGGAAACATTCAGTACTTC
>NA|NA|TRBV7-9|TRBJ1-2
CASSSLRGGGQTRYGYTF
TGTGCCAGCAGCTCCCTTAGAGGGGGTGGGCAGACTCGCTATGGCTACACCTTC
>TRBD1|NA|TRBV5-6|TRBJ1-2
CASILGQGAYGYTF
TGTGCCAGCATCCTGGGACAGGGGGCCTATGGCTACACCTTC
>TRBD1|NA|TRBV12-3/TRBV12-4|TRBJ2-1
CASSLIQGAYNEQFF
TGTGCCAGCAGTTTGATACAGGGGGCCTACAATGAGCAGTTCTTC
>TRBD1|NA|TRBV12-5|TRBJ1-1
CASGLVQGGRTEAFF
TGTGCTAGTGGTTTGGTACAGGGGGGACGGACTGAAGCTTTCTTT
>NA|few|TRBV12-3/TRBV12-4|TRBJ1-1
CASSSSGTTEAFF
TGTGCCAGCAGTTCGTCCGGAACCACTGAAGCTTTCTTT
>NA|many|TRBV7-2|TRBJ1-4
CASSLNPAANEKLFF
TGTGCCAGCAGCTTAAATCCCGCAGCTAATGAAAAACTGTTTTTT